Presented here are 6 T cell receptor beta chains from one specimen sequenced in a study of T cells in women clearing cervical HPV infection. Assay used: immunoSEQ multiplex PCR; TCRdb lists only in-frame clones, some missing. This table lists 31,000 or so clones. Sequencing was performed on blood buffy coat. These receptor sequences come from a woman between 18 and 70 years old with a cervical HPV16 infection that either progressed to CIN3+ or cleared (not recorded which).

With regard to this clone: The observed sequence ends 3 residues before the CDR3 terminus, with the missing tail filled in from the germline J gene. The V and J genes are TRBV30 and TRBJ1-1; a possible D gene is TRBD1 (6 bases). The CDR3 spans 15 residues. Germline loops: CDR1 GTSNPN, CDR2 SVGIG (reference sequence). CDR3 DNA, as far as it was read: TGTGCCTGGAGTGTAAGAGGGACATGGGCCCCTCGA. Its translation is CAWSVRGTWAPR. The entire CDR3 reads CAWSVRGTWAPRAFF.

As concerns this clone: The CDR3 is cut off 3 residues early in the read; its end comes from the germline J gene. V is TRBV7-7 and J is TRBJ2-7; TRBD1 might be the D (5 bases). CDR3 length equals 14 residues. V was trimmed by 5 bases and J by 2 bases, leaving 13 bases between them. Germline V gene sequence: CDR1 SSHAT, CDR2 FNYEAQ (reference sequence). CDR3 protein: CASSPSTEAYEQYF. The CDR3 DNA, read in part, is TGTGCCAGCAGCCCGTCGACAGAGGCCTACGAG.

Concerning this clone itself: Read data end 3 residues before the CDR3 end; the end is taken from the germline J gene. The chain couples TRBV28 to TRBJ2-4, with a tentative D call TRBD1 (5 bases). CDR3 size: 15 residues. CDR1 and CDR2 (germline): MDHEN, SYDVKM. Trimming stripped 4 bases from V and 8 bases from J, with 18 bases between. CDR3 DNA, as far as it was read: TGTGCCAGCAGTTCGGAAGGGCAGGGCGAGTACATT. Protein product: CASSSEGQGEYI. The CDR3 as a whole reads CASSSEGQGEYIQYF.

Comment on this clone: The sequence runs out 3 residues before the end of the CDR3; the remainder is reconstructed from the germline J gene. V gene TRBV29-1 combines with J gene TRBJ2-7; the D gene is possibly TRBD2 (6 bases). The CDR3 consists of 18 residues. The germline V gene has CDR1 SQVTM and CDR2 ANQGSEA. The V end lost 5 bases, the J end lost 0 bases, and 26 bases lay between the germline ends. CDR3 DNA, as far as it was read: TGCAGCGTTTTGGGACTGGGGGACGCGGCGACGAGCTCCTACGAG. Protein product: CSVLGLGDAATSSYE. The entire CDR3 reads CSVLGLGDAATSSYEQYF.

With respect to this clone: The read terminates 3 residues before the CDR3 end, so the remaining end is supplied by the germline J gene. The genes are TRBV18 and TRBJ2-2; 7 nucleotides match TRBD2. This CDR3 region has 16 residues. The germline CDR1 and CDR2 sequences are KGHSH and LQKENI. Unmatched junction bases numbered 9, after V lost 2 bases and J lost 6 bases. The part of the CDR3 DNA that was read is TGTGCCAGCTCACCAGATACTAGCGCGTCCGCCGGGGAG. Residues: CASSPDTSASAGE. The whole CDR3 sequence is CASSPDTSASAGELFF. The full variable domain, rest sourced from reference TRBV18 and TRBJ2-2, is NAGVMQNPRHLVRRRGQEARLRCSPMKGHSHVYWYRQLPEEGLKFMVYLQKENIIDESGMPKERFSAEFPKEGPSILRIQQVVRGDSAAYFCASSPDTSASAGELFFGEGSRLTVL.

Worth noting for this clone: Read coverage stops 3 residues before the CDR3 terminus; the germline J gene supplies the remainder. The V gene is TRBV29-1, the J gene TRBJ2-1, with TRBD1 identical over 10 bases. From germline, CDR1 is SQVTM and CDR2 ANQGSEA. The CDR3 is made up of 13 amino acids. Unmatched junction bases numbered 7, after V lost 6 bases and J lost 8 bases. The sequenced CDR3 bases are TGCAGCGTGAAGGGGACAGGGGTTCATGAG. This sequence encodes CSVKGTGVHE. Given in full, the CDR3 is CSVKGTGVHEQFF.